This entry features one T cell receptor beta chain sequence. Its antigen remains unidentified. Using immunoSEQ multiplex PCR, the repertoire was profiled, and TCRdb retains in-frame clones only, with some absent. In the table there are around 120,000 clones, 80% to 95% of which are singletons. Timing groups of about 4 and about 12 weeks for second doses were pooled. This record belongs to a study of T cell responses to AZD1222 COVID-19 vaccine. Per germline, CDR1 SEHNR and CDR2 FQNEAQ (reference sequence). The CDR3 spans 14 residues. V lost 3 bases and J lost 8, with 13 bases in between. Points from the study as a whole: With two AZD1222 doses given, Spike-specific TCR breadth and depth both rose. In the spike-specific TCR repertoire, nearly half reportedly target unmutated variant regions. CD4 TCRs linked to vaccination spanned spike, dominating at 160-218 and 743-854.

The sequence was collected from an adult who received the AZD1222 COVID-19 vaccine. The chain has TRBV7-9 and TRBJ2-2; no definite D call. The sample in question was peripheral blood, obtained 28 days after the second AZD1222 dose. CDR3 protein: CASSLTISTGELFF. CDR3 nucleotide sequence: TGTGCCAGCAGCTTGACAATCTCAACTGGGGAGCTGTTTTTT.